These T cell receptor beta chains were read from a single sample in a study of T-cell memory formation after mild COVID-19. TCRdb fed the 5' RACE reads into MiXCR, producing one record per CDR3 protein. The sample carries about 360,000 distinct CDR3 sequences, 13% to 15% recorded once. The sample comprised PBMCs or a T cell subset sorted from them (not recorded which). The receptors stem from a man between 18 and 29 years old who had mild COVID-19 (a few samples of this study predate the infection). Cell type and time point are not known. The CDR3 runs from the conserved cysteine through the conserved F or W. Each record gives: V gene, J gene, CDR3 protein.

v_gene: TRBV7-9; j_gene: TRBJ1-1; CDR3aa: CASSLNQGPGAFF
v_gene: TRBV14; j_gene: TRBJ1-1; CDR3aa: CASSLVGGAQNTEAFF
v_gene: TRBV5-1; j_gene: TRBJ1-6; CDR3aa: CASSRAGSPLHF
v_gene: TRBV23-1; j_gene: TRBJ2-5; CDR3aa: CASSQTGTGNRETQYF
v_gene: TRBV6-2/TRBV6-3; j_gene: TRBJ2-5; CDR3aa: CASRASSGETQYF
v_gene: TRBV29-1; j_gene: TRBJ2-3; CDR3aa: CSVDGGGTDTQYF
v_gene: TRBV3-1; j_gene: TRBJ2-7; CDR3aa: CASSQGKGFSYEQYF
v_gene: TRBV27; j_gene: TRBJ2-5; CDR3aa: CASKFKPGGALTQETQYF
v_gene: TRBV27; j_gene: TRBJ2-3; CDR3aa: CASSLPAGGRGTDTQYF
v_gene: TRBV7-2; j_gene: TRBJ1-4; CDR3aa: CASSKGVGQEKLFF
v_gene: TRBV7-2; j_gene: TRBJ2-7; CDR3aa: CASSLSGIMAYEQYF
v_gene: TRBV6-6; j_gene: TRBJ2-1; CDR3aa: CASTPRGGAEQFF
v_gene: TRBV21-1; j_gene: TRBJ1-1; CDR3aa: CARQLKRTEAFF
v_gene: TRBV10-3; j_gene: TRBJ2-7; CDR3aa: CAISGLAPSYEQYF
v_gene: TRBV7-2; j_gene: TRBJ1-3; CDR3aa: CASSVRRLRSSGNTIYF
v_gene: TRBV6-5; j_gene: TRBJ1-1; CDR3aa: CASSYSVALGGAAFF
v_gene: TRBV7-2; j_gene: TRBJ2-7; CDR3aa: CASSLVGTGRGREQYF
v_gene: TRBV7-3; j_gene: TRBJ2-2; CDR3aa: CASSPSKGGELFF
v_gene: TRBV7-9; j_gene: TRBJ1-6; CDR3aa: CASSLGSGVSYNSPLHF
v_gene: TRBV13; j_gene: TRBJ2-7; CDR3aa: CASERGGVHEQYF
v_gene: TRBV5-1; j_gene: TRBJ2-7; CDR3aa: CASSFSTVTYEQYF
v_gene: TRBV20-1; j_gene: TRBJ2-5; CDR3aa: CSASGVETQYF
v_gene: TRBV6-2/TRBV6-3; j_gene: TRBJ1-1; CDR3aa: CASSWDGSGGTEAFF
v_gene: TRBV12-3/TRBV12-4; j_gene: TRBJ1-1; CDR3aa: CASREQPDMNTEAFF
v_gene: TRBV21-1; j_gene: TRBJ1-4; CDR3aa: CASREKLFF
v_gene: TRBV20-1; j_gene: TRBJ2-5; CDR3aa: CSASKRTGSLGAQYF
v_gene: TRBV29-1; j_gene: TRBJ2-3; CDR3aa: CSVVGGKPSTDTQYF